Below are 24 T cell receptor beta chains sequenced from a single sample in a study of blood T cells in healthy people across ages. The authors ran a second PCR of roughly 7 to 11 cycles using a sample-barcoded 5' primer and a J-beta primer mix. One entry per CDR3 protein, called by TCRdb with MiXCR from the 5' RACE reads. The repertoire holds roughly 1.6 million distinct CDR3 sequences, with about 31% as singletons. The sample taken for sequencing was blood. These receptors all stem from a woman between 25 and 40 years old in good health.

Turning to this clonotype: An end of the junction does not agree with germline; a read error may underlie this. This chain connects TRBV12-3 or TRBV12-4 to TRBJ2-3, with TRBD2 identical over 7 bases. The CDR3 has 16 residues. DNA of the CDR3: TGTGCCAGCAGATTAGGACTAGTAGGGGACACAGATACGCAGTATTTT. The encoded protein is CASRLGLVGDTDTQYF.

This clonotype has only a few counts. The V gene is TRBV18, the J gene TRBJ2-3; no definite D call. CDR1 and CDR2 (germline): KGHSH, LQKENI. The CDR3 sequence is 13 residues long. Trimming took off 6 bases at V and 5 bases at J, with 12 bases between the two ends. Here the CDR3 reads CASSPGPRDTQYF. As DNA, the CDR3 is TGTGCCAGCTCGCCCGGGCCCAGAGATACGCAGTATTTT.

The chain employs TRBV2 and TRBJ2-3; 11 bases are a match to TRBD1. Germline CDR1 SNHLY, CDR2 FYNNEI. The length of the CDR3 is 14 residues. J lost 3 bases, V lost 7 bases, and 3 bases had no gene match. CDR3 amino acids: CASIRDRGTDTQYF. CDR3 in DNA: TGTGCCAGCATTCGGGACAGGGGGACAGATACGCAGTATTTT. Drawing the rest from reference TRBV2 and TRBJ2-3, the complete variable domain is EPEVTQTPSHQVTQMGQEVILRCVPISNHLYFYWYRQILGQKVEFLVSFYNNEISEKSEIFDDQFSVERPDGSNFTLKIRSTKLEDSAMYFCASIRDRGTDTQYFGPGTRLTVL.

About this clonotype itself: A much larger clone differs from this one at a single base, so this may be a read error. The chain uses TRBV7-3 and TRBJ2-1, with a possible D match to TRBD2 (5 bases). Germline CDR1 is SGHTA and CDR2 is FQGTGA. The CDR3 covers 15 residues. V lost 2 bases to trimming and J lost 5 bases, with 13 bases between them. This CDR3 reads CASSLDGVFDNEQFF. The CDR3 coding sequence is TGTGCCAGCAGCTTAGACGGGGTGTTCGACAATGAGCAGTTCTTC.

As for this clonotype: One junction end does not reproduce the germline sequence, and a read error may be involved. The chain couples TRBV27 to TRBJ1-5; D is uncertain. The length of the CDR3 is 14 residues. The germline gives CDR1 MNHEY, CDR2 SMNVEV (reference sequence). The CDR3 here is CATRSRNSNRPQHF. The CDR3 DNA sequence: TGTGCCACCCGGAGCAGAAATAGCAATCGGCCCCAGCATTTT.

This clonotype was counted only a few times. The chain recombines TRBV4-1 with TRBJ2-1; 11 bases are shared with TRBD2. Losses at the gene ends were 1 base for V and 7 bases for J; bases not matched to a gene: 3. The germline V gene has CDR1 MGHRA and CDR2 YSYEKL. The CDR3 is made up of 15 amino acids. The CDR3, as DNA: TGCGCCAGCAGCCAAGTCGGACTAGCGGGTAATGAGCAGTTCTTC. This gives the protein CASSQVGLAGNEQFF.

This chain connects TRBV29-1 to TRBJ2-7; 9 bases align to TRBD2. CDR3 size: 16 residues. From germline, CDR1 is SQVTM and CDR2 ANQGSEA. With 7 bases clipped from V and 1 base from J, the junction kept 14 bases outside the gene matches. The CDR3 DNA reads TGCAGCGCCTTAGGGGCGGGAGGGCGACCGTCCTACGAGCAGTACTTC. It encodes CSALGAGGRPSYEQYF.

V and J are TRBV20-1 and TRBJ2-3, with TRBD1 matching over 7 bases. The V segment lost 5 bases and the J segment 4 bases; nucleotides outside the gene matches: 9. The CDR3 is 14 residues long. Germline CDR1 is DFQATT and CDR2 is SNEGSKA (reference sequence). The CDR3 sequence: CSARTGVTADTQYF. CDR3 DNA: TGCAGTGCTCGGACAGGCGTAACGGCAGATACGCAGTATTTT.

This clonotype appeared a few times. This chain connects TRBV2 to TRBJ2-7; no clear D gene. Trimming stripped 6 bases from V and 7 bases from J, with 7 bases between. CDR1 is SNHLY, CDR2 FYNNEI, per germline. The CDR3 is made up of 10 amino acids. Here the CDR3 reads CASRAGEQYF. CDR3 DNA: TGTGCCAGCAGGGCTGGGGAGCAGTACTTC.

To note about this clonotype: This sequence may be a read error, since a much larger clone differs from it by one base. The rearrangement links TRBV29-1 to TRBJ1-4, with D tentatively TRBD1 (6 bases). CDR3 length: 13 amino acids. Germline V lookup: CDR1 SQVTM, CDR2 ANQGSEA. DNA of the CDR3: TGCGGCGTTGAAGATAGACAGGATGAAAAACTGTTTTTT. Its protein product is CGVEDRQDEKLFF.

This clonotype came up a few times. The gene calls are TRBV15 and TRBJ2-3; 12 bases match TRBD2. The trim removed 0 bases at V and 9 bases at J, leaving 4 bases unmatched. The germline V gene encodes CDR1 LNHNV and CDR2 YYDKDF (reference sequence). The CDR3 is 15 residues long. The CDR3 sequence: CATSRDPTSGRTQYF. CDR3 sequence (DNA): TGTGCCACCAGCAGAGATCCGACTAGCGGGAGAACGCAGTATTTT. The full variable domain, in which reference TRBV15 and TRBJ2-3 provide the parts outside the CDR3, is DAMVIQNPRYQVTQFGKPVTLSCSQTLNHNVMYWYQQKSSQAPKLLFHYYDKDFNNEADTPDNFQSRRPNTSFCFLDIRSPGLGDTAMYLCATSRDPTSGRTQYFGPGTRLTVL.

The chain recombines TRBV20-1 with TRBJ2-7; D is possibly TRBD2 (5 bases). Looked up from germline, CDR1 is DFQATT and CDR2 is SNEGSKA (reference sequence). The length of the CDR3 is 16 residues. Deletions cut 5 bases from V and 0 bases from J, with 20 bases between. This CDR3 reads CSAFARAGLSSYEQYF. In DNA form, the CDR3 reads TGCAGTGCTTTTGCTCGGGCGGGTCTTAGCTCCTACGAGCAGTACTTC.

The chain couples TRBV5-6 to TRBJ2-3, with D possibly called TRBD1 or TRBD2 (6 bases each). V lost 7 bases to trimming and J lost 4 bases, with 10 bases between them. This CDR3 has 12 residues. The V gene's germline CDR1 is SGHDT and CDR2 YYEEEE. The CDR3 is CASRRGPDTQYF. DNA for the CDR3: TGTGCCAGCCGTCGGGGGCCAGATACGCAGTATTTT. The variable domain in full, completed from reference TRBV5-6 and TRBJ2-3, reads DAGVTQSPTHLIKTRGQQVTLRCSPKSGHDTVSWYQQALGQGPQFIFQYYEEEERQRGNFPDRFSGHQFPNYSSELNVNALLLGDSALYLCASRRGPDTQYFGPGTRLTVL.

This clonotype was found a few times. The rearrangement uses TRBV11-2 and TRBJ2-5; D possibly corresponds to TRBD2 (6 bases). TRBJ2-7 explains the end of the DNA better; the J call may be wrong. Germline-derived CDR1 and CDR2 are SGHAT and FQNNGV. The CDR3 runs to 13 residues. CDR3 protein: CASSLDLASEQYF. DNA for the CDR3: TGTGCCAGCAGCTTAGATCTAGCGAGCGAGCAGTACTTC.

This chain uses TRBV3-1 with TRBJ1-5; D call uncertain. Looked up from germline, CDR1 is LGHDT and CDR2 is YNNKEL (reference sequence). Trimming took off 0 bases at V and 0 bases at J, with 12 bases between the two ends. The CDR3 extends over 17 amino acids. CDR3 nucleotides: TGTGCCAGCAGCCAAGAATCAGCAGGAAATAGCAATCAGCCCCAGCATTTT. Protein sequence: CASSQESAGNSNQPQHF. The entire variable domain, with the rest obtained from reference TRBV3-1 and TRBJ1-5, is as follows: DTAVSQTPKYLVTQMGNDKSIKCEQNLGHDTMYWYKQDSKKFLKIMFSYNNKELIINETVPNRFSPKSPDKAHLNLHINSLELGDSAVYFCASSQESAGNSNQPQHFGDGTRLSIL.

This clonotype was detected many times. The chain links TRBV28 to TRBJ2-3, with 8 bases identical to TRBD1. After removal of 2 bases from V and 6 bases from J, the junction contained 10 bases not matched to a gene. CDR1 is MDHEN, CDR2 SYDVKM, per germline. CDR3 length: 16 amino acids. This CDR3 reads CASSLGYGTGPDTQYF. The CDR3 DNA is TGTGCCAGCAGTTTAGGGTATGGGACAGGCCCCGATACGCAGTATTTT. The full variable domain, with the rest looked up from reference TRBV28 and TRBJ2-3, is DVKVTQSSRYLVKRTGEKVFLECVQDMDHENMFWYRQDPGLGLRLIYFSYDVKMKEKGDIPEGYSVSREKKERFSLILESASTNQTSMYLCASSLGYGTGPDTQYFGPGTRLTVL.

This clonotype was observed a handful of times. V gene TRBV7-9 combines with J gene TRBJ2-2; TRBD2 is a possible D gene (5 bases). V lost 7 bases and J lost 5, with 11 bases in between. Germline V gene sequence: CDR1 SEHNR, CDR2 FQNEAQ (reference sequence). The CDR3 spans 13 residues. CDR3 residues: CASTPGGTGELFF. CDR3 nucleotides: TGTGCCAGCACCCCAGGCGGGACCGGGGAGCTGTTTTTT.

The chain combines TRBV4-1 with TRBJ1-2; D is undetermined. V was pared by 1 base and J by 4 bases, with 4 bases between. This CDR3 is 12 amino acids long. CDR1 and CDR2 (germline): MGHRA, YSYEKL. CDR3 residues: CASSQVPYGYTF. CDR3 coding DNA: TGCGCCAGCAGCCAAGTCCCCTATGGCTACACCTTC.

The chain combines TRBV27 with TRBJ2-1, with a possible D match to TRBD2 (6 bases). CDR1 and CDR2 (germline): MNHEY, SMNVEV (reference sequence). This CDR3 has 16 amino acids. V was trimmed by 3 bases and J by 9 bases, leaving 21 bases between them. In nucleotides, the CDR3 is TGTGCCAGCAGTTTCGGACCGGGACTGGGGGGTAGTGAGCAGTTCTTC. This gives the protein CASSFGPGLGGSEQFF.

As for this clonotype: A much larger clone differs by one base, so this may be a read error. For the CDR3, the DNA is TGTGCCAGCAGTTTTCTAGGACCAGGAAAGACCCTGTACTTC. Translating it yields CASSFLGPGKTLYF. The chain is built from TRBV12-3 or TRBV12-4 and TRBJ2-5; no definite D call. The CDR3 is 14 amino acids.

This clonotype appeared a few times. The rearrangement joins TRBV20-1 to TRBJ1-4, with 7 positions matching TRBD1. This CDR3 contains 14 residues. Losses at the gene ends were 5 bases for V and 3 bases for J; bases not matched to a gene: 6. Germline CDR1 and CDR2: DFQATT and SNEGSKA (reference sequence). In DNA form, the CDR3 reads TGCAGTGCTGAGGAGACAGGGTCTAATGAAAAACTGTTTTTT. Protein: CSAEETGSNEKLFF.

This chain uses TRBV4-2 with TRBJ1-5, with no clear D. Germline V gene sequence: CDR1 LGHNA, CDR2 YNFKEQ. The V end lost 0 bases, the J end lost 1 base, and 4 bases lay between the germline ends. The CDR3 covers 14 residues. CDR3 region: CASSQDVSNQPQHF. CDR3 DNA sequence: TGTGCCAGCAGCCAAGACGTCAGCAATCAGCCCCAGCATTTT.

V gene TRBV9 combines with J gene TRBJ1-1; no reliable D call. Germline V gene lookup returns CDR1 SGDLS and CDR2 YYNGEE. V was trimmed by 2 bases and J by 1 base, leaving 6 bases between them. The CDR3 is 13 amino acids. The CDR3: CASSVFANTEAFF. The CDR3 nucleotides read TGTGCCAGCAGCGTCTTTGCGAACACTGAAGCTTTCTTT.

The gene calls are TRBV2 and TRBJ2-1; 11 bases map to TRBD2. V shed 3 bases, J shed 0 bases, and the junction held 10 bases outside the gene matches. The CDR3 runs to 19 residues. Germline V lookup: CDR1 SNHLY, CDR2 FYNNEI. In DNA, the CDR3 is TGTGCCAGCAGTGACACCGGGCTAGCGGGAGGTCGCTCCTACAATGAGCAGTTCTTC. The encoded protein is CASSDTGLAGGRSYNEQFF.